Listed below are T cell receptor beta chains from one sample, sequenced in a study of blood T cell repertoires in COVID-19. TCRdb keeps only in-frame clones here, not all; method: immunoSEQ multiplex PCR. The sample includes 100,000 or so clones, roughly 81% of them seen just once. Input material: peripheral blood. These receptors were taken from a human donor in a cohort sampled during active COVID-19. Each CDR3 is given with its conserved first and last residue. The D gene is left open where the match is weak. Size is omitted from some rows. Given values are once, few, many or a class for expanded clones.

d_gene: -
v_gene: TRBV5-6
abundance: -
j_gene: TRBJ1-6
CDR3aa: CASSLAGGLGSPLHF
CDR3nt: TGTGCCAGCAGCTTGGCGGGGGGGCTAGGTTCACCCCTCCACTTT

d_gene: TRBD1
v_gene: TRBV12-3/TRBV12-4
abundance: -
j_gene: TRBJ1-2
CDR3aa: CASSDRGHYGYTF
CDR3nt: TGTGCCAGCAGTGACAGGGGCCACTATGGCTACACCTTC

d_gene: -
v_gene: TRBV30
abundance: -
j_gene: TRBJ2-3
CDR3aa: CAWSVRAKREKGDTQYF
CDR3nt: TGTGCCTGGAGTGTTCGCGCCAAAAGGGAGAAAGGTGATACGCAGTATTTT

d_gene: TRBD2
v_gene: TRBV5-1
abundance: -
j_gene: TRBJ2-5
CDR3aa: CASSLGGTSQETQYF
CDR3nt: TGCGCCAGCAGCTTGGGAGGGACTAGCCAAGAGACCCAGTACTTC

d_gene: -
v_gene: TRBV7-2
abundance: -
j_gene: TRBJ1-1
CDR3aa: CASSAFTGYTEAFF
CDR3nt: TGTGCCAGCAGCGCGTTCACAGGGTACACTGAAGCTTTCTTT

d_gene: -
v_gene: TRBV7-8
abundance: few
j_gene: TRBJ2-2
CDR3aa: CASSFPGWQVLNTGELFF
CDR3nt: TGTGCCAGCAGCTTTCCAGGTTGGCAGGTCCTTAACACCGGGGAGCTGTTTTTT

d_gene: TRBD1
v_gene: TRBV27
abundance: -
j_gene: TRBJ1-2
CDR3aa: CASRQQGAGYGYTF
CDR3nt: TGTGCCAGCAGACAACAGGGGGCTGGGTATGGCTACACCTTC

d_gene: TRBD1
v_gene: TRBV28
abundance: -
j_gene: TRBJ1-2
CDR3aa: CASTWDRENGYTF
CDR3nt: TGTGCCAGCACCTGGGACAGGGAGAATGGCTACACCTTC

d_gene: -
v_gene: TRBV3-1/TRBV3-2
abundance: once
j_gene: TRBJ1-5
CDR3aa: CASSQGRGNQPQHF
CDR3nt: TGTGCCAGCAGCCAAGGCCGGGGCAATCAGCCCCAGCATTTT

d_gene: -
v_gene: TRBV6-4
abundance: -
j_gene: TRBJ1-2
CDR3aa: CASPNRNGYTF
CDR3nt: TGTGCCAGCCCCAACAGGAATGGCTACACCTTC

d_gene: -
v_gene: TRBV4-2
abundance: -
j_gene: TRBJ1-4
CDR3aa: CASSQESLVAWRTNEKLFF
CDR3nt: TGTGCCAGCAGCCAAGAATCCCTGGTGGCGTGGAGAACTAATGAAAAACTGTTTTTT

d_gene: TRBD1
v_gene: TRBV6-2/TRBV6-3
abundance: -
j_gene: TRBJ2-2
CDR3aa: CASSYSTGATGELFF
CDR3nt: TGTGCCAGCAGTTACTCGACAGGGGCCACCGGGGAGCTGTTTTTT

d_gene: TRBD2
v_gene: TRBV9
abundance: -
j_gene: TRBJ2-1
CDR3aa: CASSVGTSGRFDEQFF
CDR3nt: TGTGCCAGCAGCGTAGGGACTAGCGGGAGATTTGATGAGCAGTTCTTC

d_gene: -
v_gene: TRBV21-1
abundance: once
j_gene: TRBJ1-1
CDR3aa: CASSKDRGRHYMNTEAFF
CDR3nt: TGTGCCAGCAGCAAAGACAGGGGGCGGCACTATATGAACACTGAAGCTTTCTTT

d_gene: -
v_gene: TRBV11-2
abundance: -
j_gene: TRBJ2-7
CDR3aa: CASSLGGMSYEQYF
CDR3nt: TGTGCCAGCAGCCTAGGCGGCATGTCCTACGAGCAGTACTTC

d_gene: -
v_gene: TRBV30
abundance: -
j_gene: TRBJ1-1
CDR3aa: CACQIRGFAFF
CDR3nt: TGTGCCTGTCAGATTCGGGGGTTTGCTTTCTTT

d_gene: -
v_gene: TRBV6-5
abundance: -
j_gene: TRBJ1-1
CDR3aa: CASSYGGANTEAFF
CDR3nt: TGTGCCAGCAGTTACGGGGGGGCAAACACTGAAGCTTTCTTT

d_gene: TRBD2
v_gene: TRBV28
abundance: -
j_gene: TRBJ2-3
CDR3aa: CASSLSGGSSTDTQYF
CDR3nt: TGTGCCAGCAGTTTATCCGGGGGGAGTAGCACAGATACGCAGTATTTT

d_gene: TRBD1
v_gene: TRBV9
abundance: -
j_gene: TRBJ1-1
CDR3aa: CASSVSRGLLNTEAFF
CDR3nt: TGTGCCAGCAGCGTAAGCAGGGGGCTGCTGAACACTGAAGCTTTCTTT

d_gene: -
v_gene: TRBV4-1
abundance: -
j_gene: TRBJ1-3
CDR3aa: CASSQEGQASSGNTIYF
CDR3nt: TGCGCCAGCAGCCAAGAAGGCCAGGCCAGCTCTGGAAACACCATATATTTT

d_gene: -
v_gene: TRBV5-5
abundance: -
j_gene: TRBJ2-6
CDR3aa: CASSHQLVSGANVLTF
CDR3nt: TGTGCCAGCAGCCATCAGTTGGTTTCTGGGGCCAACGTCCTGACTTTC

d_gene: -
v_gene: TRBV10-2
abundance: few
j_gene: TRBJ1-5
CDR3aa: CASSGIRQPQHF
CDR3nt: TGCGCCAGCAGTGGGATCAGGCAGCCCCAGCATTTT

d_gene: -
v_gene: TRBV28
abundance: -
j_gene: TRBJ2-7
CDR3aa: CASSYRVVSYEQYF
CDR3nt: TGTGCCAGCAGTTACAGGGTTGTCTCCTACGAGCAGTACTTC

d_gene: TRBD1
v_gene: TRBV27
abundance: -
j_gene: TRBJ1-1
CDR3aa: CASRTGAVNTEAFF
CDR3nt: TGTGCCAGCCGAACAGGGGCCGTGAACACTGAAGCTTTCTTT

d_gene: TRBD2
v_gene: TRBV24-1
abundance: once
j_gene: TRBJ2-5
CDR3aa: CATGTSGGRETQYF
CDR3nt: TGTGCCACAGGGACTAGCGGGGGTAGGGAGACCCAGTACTTC

d_gene: TRBD2
v_gene: TRBV11-2
abundance: -
j_gene: TRBJ2-5
CDR3aa: CASSPGTSGGRETQYF
CDR3nt: TGTGCCAGCAGCCCGGGGACTAGCGGGGGGAGAGAGACCCAGTACTTC

d_gene: TRBD2
v_gene: TRBV11-2
abundance: -
j_gene: TRBJ2-5
CDR3aa: CASSFRLREKQETQYF
CDR3nt: TGTGCCAGCAGCTTTCGGTTGCGGGAGAAACAAGAGACCCAGTACTTC

d_gene: -
v_gene: TRBV10-3
abundance: -
j_gene: TRBJ2-2
CDR3aa: CAISLSNTGELFF
CDR3nt: TGTGCCATCAGCCTTTCGAACACCGGGGAGCTGTTTTTT

d_gene: TRBD1
v_gene: TRBV19
abundance: -
j_gene: TRBJ1-5
CDR3aa: CASSIWGQGNQPQHF
CDR3nt: TGTGCCAGTAGTATTTGGGGACAGGGCAATCAGCCCCAGCATTTT

d_gene: TRBD1
v_gene: TRBV6-5
abundance: -
j_gene: TRBJ1-1
CDR3aa: CASTPVRGPEAFF
CDR3nt: TGTGCCAGCACCCCGGTTAGGGGGCCTGAAGCTTTCTTT

d_gene: TRBD1
v_gene: TRBV27
abundance: once
j_gene: TRBJ1-4
CDR3aa: CASSRQGAGYEKLFF
CDR3nt: TGTGCCAGCAGTCGACAGGGGGCCGGTTATGAAAAACTGTTTTTT

d_gene: TRBD2
v_gene: TRBV7-2
abundance: once
j_gene: TRBJ2-1
CDR3aa: CASSLGAGAPNEQFF
CDR3nt: TGTGCCAGCAGCTTAGGAGCGGGGGCCCCGAATGAGCAGTTCTTC

d_gene: -
v_gene: TRBV7-2
abundance: -
j_gene: TRBJ2-3
CDR3aa: CASSLNSGQFSTDTQYF
CDR3nt: TGTGCCAGCAGCTTAAACTCCGGACAATTCAGCACAGATACGCAGTATTTT

d_gene: -
v_gene: TRBV21-1
abundance: -
j_gene: TRBJ1-1
CDR3aa: CASRKLRVLNTEAFF
CDR3nt: TGTGCCAGCAGAAAGCTCAGGGTTCTGAACACTGAAGCTTTCTTT

d_gene: -
v_gene: TRBV7-2
abundance: -
j_gene: TRBJ1-5
CDR3aa: CASSLDWGIHQPQHF
CDR3nt: TGTGCCAGCAGCTTAGATTGGGGCATTCATCAGCCCCAGCATTTT